The 14 T cell receptor beta chains below come from one sample, sequenced in a study of shared clonotypes between healthy human individuals. This table comes from immunoSEQ multiplex PCR, and its TCRdb copy is limited to in-frame clones, with some not included. The sample lists 1.5 million to 2.5 million clones, approximately 95% occurring once. CD8 cells classed as naive were CD45RO-negative and positively selected for CCR7, excluding terminally differentiated effector memory CD45RA+ cells. The sequenced sample was naive CD8+ T cells sorted from blood. The origin of the receptors is a man younger than 30 in good health.

The chain links TRBV19 to TRBJ2-7, with TRBD1 matching 9 bases. Germline loops: CDR1 LNHDA, CDR2 SQIVND (reference sequence). This CDR3 has 13 amino acids. V was clipped by 6 bases and J by 5 bases; unmatched bases: 5. The chain's CDR3 is CASRPGQGHEQYF. The DNA of the CDR3 is TGTGCCAGTAGACCGGGACAGGGCCACGAGCAGTACTTC.

This rearrangement joins TRBV11-2 to TRBJ2-1; possibly TRBD1 for D (6 bases). The V gene lost 1 base and the J gene lost 8 bases, with 18 bases spanning the gap. This CDR3 is built from 16 residues. The germline gives CDR1 SGHAT, CDR2 FQNNGV. In DNA form, the CDR3 reads TGTGCCAGCAGCTTAGTCATGTCAGGGGCCCCCCATGAGCAGTTCTTC. Its protein is CASSLVMSGAPHEQFF.

As to this clone: The sample holds other DNA sequences that translate to the same CDR3. The chain has TRBV19 and TRBJ2-7; 10 bases map to TRBD1. Germline CDR1 LNHDA, CDR2 SQIVND (reference sequence). The CDR3 is made up of 14 amino acids. J gave up 3 bases and V 5 bases, and 4 bases lay outside the gene matches. CDR3 loop: CASSPRTGGYEQYF. CDR3 coding DNA: TGTGCCAGTAGTCCCAGGACAGGGGGCTACGAGCAGTACTTC.

J is TRBJ1-1 and V is TRBV6-5; tentative D call: TRBD1 (6 bases). The germline V gene encodes CDR1 MNHEY and CDR2 SVGAGI. The CDR3 has 13 amino acids. V was clipped by 6 bases and J by 10 bases, with 18 bases between them. In nucleotides, the CDR3 is TGTGCCAGCAGCGCTGGACAGTTGGTCGGAGCTTTCTTT. Protein: CASSAGQLVGAFF.

This clone has only one observation. Different DNA sequences within this sample yield the same CDR3. The rearrangement uses TRBV4-1 and TRBJ2-7; TRBD2 might be the D (6 bases). This CDR3 is 14 amino acids long. Germline-derived CDR1 and CDR2 are MGHRA and YSYEKL. Trimming cost V 3 bases and J 0 bases, with 9 bases left between them. This CDR3 is CASSQRDSSYEQYF. The CDR3 DNA sequence: TGCGCCAGCAGCCAGCGGGACTCCTCCTACGAGCAGTACTTC.

Concerning this clone itself: A read error may produce the germline difference seen at one junction end. The J gene is TRBJ2-1, the V gene TRBV11-2; 10 nucleotides line up with TRBD2. CDR3 size: 14 residues. Germline V gives CDR1 SGHAT, CDR2 FQNNGV. The DNA of the CDR3 is TGTGCCAGCACCTTAGCGGGAGGAGGGAATGAGCAGTTCTTC. It specifies CASTLAGGGNEQFF.

The genes are TRBV19 and TRBJ2-1; no definite D call. Germline values: CDR1 LNHDA, CDR2 SQIVND (reference sequence). The germline V and J ends were trimmed by 4 bases and 6 bases, with 7 bases remaining between them. The CDR3 covers 12 residues. As DNA, the CDR3 is TGTGCCAGTAGTACCGACTTCAATGAGCAGTTCTTC. This encodes CASSTDFNEQFF.

The chain combines TRBV5-4 with TRBJ2-5; D is perhaps TRBD1 (6 bases). Germline V lookup: CDR1 SGHNT, CDR2 YYREEE (reference sequence). The CDR3 loop spans 15 amino acids. V was shortened by 5 bases and J by 2 bases, with 16 bases between the two germline ends. CDR3 sequence reads: CASSPLGDTQETQYF. CDR3 in DNA: TGTGCCAGCAGTCCGCTAGGGGACACACAAGAGACCCAGTACTTC.

This rearrangement joins TRBV5-6 to TRBJ2-2; D tentatively fits TRBD1 or TRBD2 (5 bases each). In germline, CDR1 is SGHDT, CDR2 YYEEEE. The CDR3 is 17 amino acids. V was clipped by 0 bases and J by 2 bases, with 14 bases between them. CDR3 sequence reads: CASSLGNHGTNTGELFF. DNA for the CDR3: TGTGCCAGCAGCTTGGGCAACCACGGGACCAACACCGGGGAGCTGTTTTTT.

The rearrangement links TRBV5-4 to TRBJ1-1; perhaps TRBD1 as D (6 bases). V dropped 4 bases and J dropped 4 bases, with 11 bases sitting between them. Germline V CDR1 and CDR2: SGHNT, YYREEE (reference sequence). The CDR3 has 13 amino acids. CDR3 coding DNA: TGTGCCAGCAGCAATACAGGGCGCACTGAAGCTTTCTTT. This gives the protein CASSNTGRTEAFF.

The chain employs TRBV19 and TRBJ2-7, with D tentatively TRBD1 (6 bases). Germline V gives CDR1 LNHDA, CDR2 SQIVND (reference sequence). The CDR3 consists of 15 residues. Trimming removed 3 bases at V and 0 bases at J, with 12 bases between. CDR3 sequence reads: CASSIQGSSSYEQYF. The CDR3 coding sequence is TGTGCCAGTAGTATCCAGGGGTCTAGCTCCTACGAGCAGTACTTC.

This clone occurred once. The chain uses TRBV19 and TRBJ1-1, with TRBD1 matching 9 bases. Germline lookup yields CDR1 LNHDA and CDR2 SQIVND (reference sequence). J gave up 3 bases and V 1 base, and 3 bases lay outside the gene matches. This CDR3 region has 15 residues. The CDR3 protein is CASSIGDREDTEAFF. CDR3 nucleotide sequence: TGTGCCAGTAGTATAGGGGACAGGGAGGACACTGAAGCTTTCTTT.

This chain uses TRBV27 with TRBJ2-1; tentatively, D is TRBD1 (6 bases). The CDR3 extends over 16 amino acids. Trimming removed 6 bases at V and 2 bases at J, with 17 bases between. Germline CDR1 and CDR2: MNHEY and SMNVEV (reference sequence). The CDR3 spells CASSRQDASPYNEQFF. CDR3 DNA: TGTGCCAGCAGCCGACAGGATGCTTCACCCTACAATGAGCAGTTCTTC.

The CDR3 region is CASSLVAADPYEQYF. As DNA, the CDR3 is TGTGCCAGCAGCTTAGTAGCGGCAGATCCCTACGAGCAGTACTTC. The J gene is TRBJ2-7, the V gene TRBV11-2; D perhaps matches TRBD2 (6 bases). Trimming shortened V by 1 base and J by 2 bases, and 12 bases separated the two germline ends. CDR1 and CDR2 (germline): SGHAT, FQNNGV. The length of the CDR3 is 15 residues. The variable domain in full, completed from reference TRBV11-2 and TRBJ2-7, reads EAGVAQSPRYKIIEKRQSVAFWCNPISGHATLYWYQQILGQGPKLLIQFQNNGVVDDSQLPKDRFSAERLKGVDSTLKIQPAKLEDSAVYLCASSLVAADPYEQYFGPGTRLTVT.